Below, 24 T cell receptor beta chains from the same sample are listed, as sequenced in a study of blood T cell repertoires in COVID-19 (dated by TCRdb to about 2020). Library prep was done by the immunoSEQ multiplex PCR assay. TCRdb provides this immuneACCESS table in a form limited to in-frame rearrangements. Some clones are lacking; in checked studies, under half of them reflect an unresolved V gene, and why the rest are absent is not known. Within this sample are more than 50,000 clones, with 90% of them counted one time only. The top ten clones comprise roughly an eighth of the sample. Sequenced input: peripheral blood. These receptors were obtained from a man between 60 and 75 years old with active COVID-19.

The chain employs TRBV20-1 and TRBJ1-2; D possibly corresponds to TRBD1 (5 bases). V lost 2 bases and J 7 bases, leaving 8 bases between the germline ends. Per the germline V gene, CDR1 is DFQATT and CDR2 is SNEGSKA (reference sequence). This CDR3 has 11 amino acids. The CDR3 sequence: CSARQGSGYTF. Here the CDR3 DNA reads TGCAGTGCTAGACAGGGAAGTGGCTACACCTTC.

The gene calls are TRBV15 and TRBJ2-5; maybe TRBD2 (5 bases). V was clipped by 0 bases and J by 4 bases, with 12 bases between them. The CDR3 consists of 15 residues. From germline, CDR1 is LNHNV and CDR2 YYDKDF (reference sequence). CDR3 sequence: CATSRDGGRGETQYF. The CDR3 DNA is TGTGCCACCAGCAGAGATGGCGGGCGAGGAGAGACCCAGTACTTC. Using reference TRBV15 and TRBJ2-5 for the parts outside the CDR3, the full variable domain is DAMVIQNPRYQVTQFGKPVTLSCSQTLNHNVMYWYQQKSSQAPKLLFHYYDKDFNNEADTPDNFQSRRPNTSFCFLDIRSPGLGDTAMYLCATSRDGGRGETQYFGPGTRLLVL.

The chain has TRBV30 and TRBJ1-6; D is possibly TRBD1 (5 bases). This CDR3 comprises 16 residues. Between the trimmed V and J ends, which lost 0 bases and 5 bases, there was a span of 14 bases. The V gene's germline CDR1 is GTSNPN and CDR2 SVGIG (reference sequence). In DNA, the CDR3 is TGTGCCTGGAGTGTAACATCAGGGAAGCATAATTCACCCCTCCACTTT. Its translation is CAWSVTSGKHNSPLHF.

The gene calls are TRBV7-2 and TRBJ1-1; unclear D gene. V lost 1 base to trimming and J lost 1 base, with 7 bases between them. Per germline, CDR1 SGHTA and CDR2 FQGNSA. This CDR3 region has 14 residues. CDR3 nucleotides: TGTGCCAGCAGCTTAGGCCCGGGGAACACTGAAGCTTTCTTT. It is translated as CASSLGPGNTEAFF. Based on the CDR3 plus reference TRBV7-2 and TRBJ1-1, the full variable domain is GAGVSQSPSNKVTEKGKDVELRCDPISGHTALYWYRQSLGQGLEFLIYFQGNSAPDKSGLPSDRFSAERTGGSVSTLTIQRTQQEDSAVYLCASSLGPGNTEAFFGQGTRLTVV.

The chain carries TRBV19 and TRBJ2-6, with 11 bases aligning to TRBD1. The CDR3 sequence is 21 residues long. Germline CDR1 LNHDA, CDR2 SQIVND (reference sequence). With 3 bases clipped from V and 0 bases from J, the junction kept 13 bases outside the gene matches. The CDR3 DNA sequence: TGTGCCAGTAGTATGCGAGGGACAGGGGGTGGTTCCTTCTCTGGGGCCAACGTCCTGACTTTC. It is translated as CASSMRGTGGGSFSGANVLTF.

This clone has a handful of counts. The V and J genes are TRBV11-2 and TRBJ2-7; 9 bases match TRBD1. Looked up from germline, CDR1 is SGHAT and CDR2 is FQNNGV. V gave up 5 bases and J gave up 6 bases; unmatched junction bases: 11. The CDR3 runs 15 residues. Here the CDR3 DNA reads TGTGCCAGCAGCCGAAACAGGGGGCGCCTGGGCGAGCAGTACTTC. It specifies CASSRNRGRLGEQYF.

The chain employs TRBV4-1 and TRBJ2-7; D perhaps matches TRBD2 (6 bases). This CDR3 spans 14 amino acids. Trimming stripped 3 bases from V and 4 bases from J, with 13 bases between. Germline CDR1 is MGHRA and CDR2 is YSYEKL. The CDR3 sequence is CASSQGPGDYEQYF. CDR3 DNA: TGCGCCAGCAGCCAGGGCCCGGGGGATTACGAGCAGTACTTC.

The chain employs TRBV18 and TRBJ1-3; perhaps TRBD1 as D (6 bases). The V gene lost 3 bases and the J gene lost 2 bases, with 11 bases spanning the gap. The CDR3 covers 15 residues. CDR1 and CDR2 from the germline V gene are KGHSH and LQKENI. The CDR3 protein is CASSPLGAPGNTIYF. The CDR3 region has the DNA TGTGCCAGCTCACCCCTGGGGGCCCCTGGAAACACCATATATTTT. Drawing the rest from reference TRBV18 and TRBJ1-3, the complete variable domain is NAGVMQNPRHLVRRRGQEARLRCSPMKGHSHVYWYRQLPEEGLKFMVYLQKENIIDESGMPKERFSAEFPKEGPSILRIQQVVRGDSAAYFCASSPLGAPGNTIYFGEGSWLTVV.

This sequence joins TRBV7-3 and TRBJ1-6, with a weak D call TRBD1 (6 bases). Per germline, CDR1 SGHTA and CDR2 FQGTGA. This CDR3 has 18 residues. Trimming left V 1 base short and J 6 bases short, with 19 bases between. CDR3 amino acids: CASSLKGPRGGRNSPLHF. As DNA, the CDR3 is TGTGCCAGCAGCTTAAAAGGTCCGAGGGGGGGACGTAATTCACCCCTCCACTTT.

This clone is a singleton in its sample. This rearrangement joins TRBV28 to TRBJ1-2; D might be TRBD1 (5 bases). CDR1 is MDHEN and CDR2 is SYDVKM in the germline V gene. Trimming removed 2 bases at V and 2 bases at J, with 9 bases between. The CDR3 consists of 14 residues. The CDR3 loop is CASSLGAGNYGYTF. The CDR3 region has the DNA TGTGCCAGCAGTTTAGGGGCTGGGAACTATGGCTACACCTTC.

This chain joins TRBV6-6 and TRBJ1-1; the D gene is possibly TRBD1 (5 bases). V was pared by 0 bases and J by 8 bases, with 16 bases between. The CDR3 runs to 15 residues. From germline, CDR1 is MNHNY and CDR2 SVGAGI (reference sequence). This chain's CDR3 is CASSYSGAEVSEAFF. In DNA form, the CDR3 reads TGTGCCAGCAGTTACTCAGGGGCCGAAGTCTCCGAAGCTTTCTTT.

This clone has just one count. The V call is TRBV21-1, the J call TRBJ2-1; TRBD2 reflects the table's D call only, with no check against the DNA. TRBV21-1 is deemed a pseudogene. This CDR3 spans 18 amino acids. As DNA, the CDR3 is TGTGCCAGCAGCAAAACGACTAGCGGGAGGGCCAGATTCAGTGAGCAGTTCTTC. This translates into CASSKTTSGRARFSEQFF.

The genes are TRBV27 and TRBJ1-2; TRBD1 aligns across 9 bases. J gave up 5 bases and V 2 bases, and 0 bases lay outside the gene matches. The germline gives CDR1 MNHEY, CDR2 SMNVEV (reference sequence). CDR3 length equals 13 residues. The CDR3: CASSLGTGYGYTF. In nucleotides, the CDR3 is TGTGCCAGCAGTTTAGGGACAGGGTATGGCTACACCTTC.

In this sample, this clone turned up once. Here the CDR3 reads CASSYAAGGYGYTF. CDR3 in DNA: TGTGCCAGCAGTTACGCCGCCGGGGGATATGGCTACACCTTC. This chain joins TRBV6-5 and TRBJ1-2; tentatively, D is TRBD1 (5 bases). Trimming removed 2 bases from V and 5 bases from J, with 12 bases in between. Per the germline V gene, CDR1 is MNHEY and CDR2 is SVGAGI. CDR3 length: 14 amino acids.

The genes are TRBV6-5 and TRBJ2-1, with TRBD2 matching 7 bases. Germline values: CDR1 MNHEY, CDR2 SVGAGI. The V and J ends lost 5 bases and 4 bases, in that order; junction bases with no gene match: 2. The CDR3 spans 13 residues. CDR3 nucleotides: TGTGCCAGCAGTCTAGCGGATTACAATGAGCAGTTCTTC. Its protein product is CASSLADYNEQFF.

V is TRBV4-2 and J is TRBJ2-7; TRBD2 might be the D (5 bases). The CDR3 loop spans 14 amino acids. CDR1 LGHNA and CDR2 YNFKEQ come from the germline V gene. The germline V and J ends were trimmed by 1 base and 1 base, with 8 bases remaining between them. CDR3 sequence (DNA): TGTGCCAGCAGCCAAGCTGGCGGGTCCTACGAGCAGTACTTC. It encodes CASSQAGGSYEQYF.

The rearrangement uses TRBV2 and TRBJ2-1; 8 bases map to TRBD1. The junction had 11 bases not matched to a gene; V was cut back by 9 bases and J by 7 bases. Germline V gene data show CDR1 as SNHLY and CDR2 as FYNNEI. This CDR3 is 14 amino acids long. The DNA of the CDR3 is TGTGCCAGTCAGGGGGCCCCCGTCGGGAATGAGCAGTTCTTC. Amino acid sequence: CASQGAPVGNEQFF.

This clone was recorded once. This chain uses TRBV19 with TRBJ1-5; weak D call: TRBD1 (6 bases). CDR3 length equals 14 residues. V lost 7 bases and J 4 bases, leaving 14 bases between the germline ends. Germline CDR1 reads LNHDA; CDR2 reads SQIVND (reference sequence). CDR3 sequence: CASTPGQRNQPQHF. CDR3 coding DNA: TGTGCCAGTACCCCCGGACAGAGAAATCAGCCCCAGCATTTT. The full variable domain, rest sourced from reference TRBV19 and TRBJ1-5, is DGGITQSPKYLFRKEGQNVTLSCEQNLNHDAMYWYRQDPGQGLRLIYYSQIVNDFQKGDIAEGYSVSREKKESFPLTVTSAQKNPTAFYLCASTPGQRNQPQHFGDGTRLSIL.

This clone was seen only once. The genes are TRBV9 and TRBJ2-3; 9 bases map to TRBD2. The CDR3 totals 18 residues. Trimming cost V 0 bases and J 8 bases; bases outside gene matches: 16. In germline, CDR1 is SGDLS, CDR2 YYNGEE. The CDR3 bases are TGTGCCAGCAGCGTAGACGGCGGGAGGGCTTACGGTTCAGGTACGCAGTATTTT. This codes for CASSVDGGRAYGSGTQYF.

The gene calls are TRBV2 and TRBJ2-1; D is unclear. Trimming took 0 bases from V and 0 from J, leaving 3 bases between them. CDR3 size: 14 residues. CDR1 SNHLY and CDR2 FYNNEI come from the germline V gene. The DNA for the CDR3 is TGTGCCAGCAGTGAAGCCAGCTCCTACAATGAGCAGTTCTTC. This sequence encodes CASSEASSYNEQFF.

V is TRBV13 and J is TRBJ2-5, with TRBD2 matching over 8 bases. The V gene end was trimmed by 4 bases and the J gene end by 5 bases; junction bases not matched to a gene: 9. From germline, CDR1 is PRHDT and CDR2 FYEKMQ (reference sequence). The CDR3 extends over 15 amino acids. The CDR3 nucleotides read TGTGCCAGCAGCTACACTAGCGGACTCATGGAGACCCAGTACTTC. This codes for CASSYTSGLMETQYF.

As DNA, the CDR3 is TGTGCCAGCAGCCTAACCTCTGGGGCCAACGTCCTGACTTTC. This gives the protein CASSLTSGANVLTF. The V call is TRBV9, the J call TRBJ2-6; D gene unclear. This CDR3 is 14 amino acids long. V was pared by 4 bases and J by 0 bases, with 5 bases between. Germline V gene sequence: CDR1 SGDLS, CDR2 YYNGEE.

This clone has just one count. The chain carries TRBV9 and TRBJ2-1; 7 bases are a match to TRBD2. The CDR3 spans 15 residues. J gave up 10 bases and V 0 bases, and 10 bases lay outside the gene matches. Germline CDR1 reads SGDLS; CDR2 reads YYNGEE. CDR3 region: CASSVAEGGLREQFF. The CDR3 bases are TGTGCCAGCAGCGTAGCTGAGGGAGGGTTAAGAGAGCAGTTCTTC.

The rearrangement uses TRBV5-6 and TRBJ1-5; 8 bases match TRBD1. Per the germline V gene, CDR1 is SGHDT and CDR2 is YYEEEE. Trimming removed 1 base from V and 1 base from J; junction bases left unmatched: 7. This CDR3 is 17 amino acids long. CDR3 sequence (DNA): TGTGCCAGCAGCTTGCAGGGACAGGAGTTAAGCAATCAGCCCCAGCATTTT. The encoded protein is CASSLQGQELSNQPQHF.